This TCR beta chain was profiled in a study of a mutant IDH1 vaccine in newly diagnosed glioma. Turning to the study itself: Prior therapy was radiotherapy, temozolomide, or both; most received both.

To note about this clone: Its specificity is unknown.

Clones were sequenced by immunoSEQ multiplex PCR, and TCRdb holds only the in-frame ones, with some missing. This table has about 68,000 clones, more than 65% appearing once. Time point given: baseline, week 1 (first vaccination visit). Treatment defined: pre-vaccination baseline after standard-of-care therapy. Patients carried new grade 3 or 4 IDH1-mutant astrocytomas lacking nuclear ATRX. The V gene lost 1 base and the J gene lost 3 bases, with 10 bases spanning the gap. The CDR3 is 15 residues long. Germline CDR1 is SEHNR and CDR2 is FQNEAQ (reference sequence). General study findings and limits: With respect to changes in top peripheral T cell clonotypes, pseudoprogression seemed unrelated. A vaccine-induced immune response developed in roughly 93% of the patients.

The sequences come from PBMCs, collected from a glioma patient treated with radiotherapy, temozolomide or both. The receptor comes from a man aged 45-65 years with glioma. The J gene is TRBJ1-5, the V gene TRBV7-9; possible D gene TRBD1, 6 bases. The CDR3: CASSLGQGNNQPQHF. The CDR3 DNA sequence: TGTGCCAGCAGCTTAGGGCAGGGGAACAATCAGCCCCAGCATTTT. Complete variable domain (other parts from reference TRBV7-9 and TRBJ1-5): DTGVSQNPRHKITKRGQNVTFRCDPISEHNRLYWYRQTLGQGPEFLTYFQNEAQLEKSRLLSDRFSAERPKGSFSTLEIQRTEQGDSAMYLCASSLGQGNNQPQHFGDGTRLSIL.